These 20 T cell receptor beta chains were sequenced from one sample in a study of blood T cell repertoires in COVID-19. Only in-frame clones appear in the TCRdb table, and some are missing; sequencing was by immunoSEQ multiplex PCR. The top ten clones hold just over 6.5% of a sample with around 250,000 clones, around 84% of them seen once. The sample was PBMCs or T cells enriched from blood (not recorded which). Receptors were obtained from a woman in her fifties or sixties who had been exposed to COVID-19.

V and J are TRBV2 and TRBJ1-1, with unresolved D. The CDR3 contains 15 residues. Germline lookup yields CDR1 SNHLY and CDR2 FYNNEI. The V end was cut by 8 bases, the J end by 0 bases, with 16 bases between. CDR3 in amino acids: CASLKSTVLNTEAFF. The CDR3 coding sequence is TGTGCCAGCCTCAAATCCACAGTATTGAACACTGAAGCTTTCTTT.

This chain joins TRBV28 and TRBJ1-2, with 8 bases that match TRBD1. The V gene end was trimmed by 4 bases and the J gene end by 8 bases; junction bases not matched to a gene: 9. CDR3 length: 14 residues. CDR1 is MDHEN and CDR2 is SYDVKM in the germline V gene. This chain's CDR3 is CASSSYQGAEGYTF. The CDR3 DNA is TGTGCCAGCAGTTCCTACCAGGGGGCGGAGGGCTACACCTTC.

This clone appeared once. V gene TRBV11-1 combines with J gene TRBJ1-1, with 9 bases aligning to TRBD1. CDR1 and CDR2 from the germline V gene are SGHAT and FQDESV (reference sequence). V dropped 6 bases and J dropped 6; count of bases not matched to a gene: 5. The CDR3 runs 13 residues. CDR3 region: CASSLWTGAEAFF. The CDR3 DNA is TGTGCCAGCAGTTTATGGACAGGGGCTGAAGCTTTCTTT.

This clone was seen only a few times. The chain couples TRBV2 to TRBJ1-2, with TRBD1 matching over 9 bases. Germline-derived CDR1 and CDR2 are SNHLY and FYNNEI. V dropped 1 base and J dropped 2; count of bases not matched to a gene: 2. The CDR3 runs 15 residues. CDR3 protein: CASSEVQGANYGYTF. CDR3 bases: TGTGCCAGCAGTGAAGTACAGGGGGCGAACTATGGCTACACCTTC.

This chain uses TRBV25-1 with TRBJ1-6, with unresolved D. V was trimmed by 6 bases and J by 3 bases, leaving 9 bases between them. Germline V lookup: CDR1 MGHDK, CDR2 SYGVNS. The CDR3 runs to 14 residues. The CDR3: CASSTGHYNSPLHF. In nucleotides, the CDR3 is TGTGCCAGCAGCACGGGTCACTATAATTCACCCCTCCACTTT.

V usage is TRBV6-2 or TRBV6-3 and J usage is TRBJ1-5; 7 bases are shared with TRBD1. This CDR3 region has 15 residues. Germline V gene data show CDR1 as MNHEY and CDR2 as SVGEGT. The trim removed 4 bases at V and 5 bases at J, leaving 8 bases unmatched. The CDR3 loop reads CASSSEGQAHQPQHF. In DNA form, the CDR3 reads TGTGCCAGCAGTTCTGAAGGACAGGCCCATCAGCCCCAGCATTTT.

This chain connects TRBV7-8 to TRBJ1-2, with 7 nucleotides matching TRBD1. The CDR3 has 13 residues. Germline V gene sequence: CDR1 SGHVS, CDR2 FQNEAQ. After removal of 1 base from V and 8 bases from J, the junction contained 4 bases not matched to a gene. Here the CDR3 DNA reads TGTGCCAGCAGCTTAGTGGCAGGGGGAGGCTACACCTTC. Translated, it gives CASSLVAGGGYTF.

This clone was seen only once. V and J are TRBV5-1 and TRBJ2-3, with D maybe TRBD2 (6 bases). The V and J ends lost 4 bases and 5 bases respectively, with 11 bases between them. The CDR3 runs 13 residues. Germline assignment: CDR1 SGHRS and CDR2 YFSETQ. The CDR3 DNA sequence: TGCGCCAGCAGCGGGGGGATCAAAGATACGCAGTATTTT. It is translated as CASSGGIKDTQYF.

V and J are TRBV23-1 and TRBJ2-5, with 9 bases identical to TRBD1. TRBV23-1 is sorted into the ORF group, with uncertain function. Trimming at V came to 0 bases and at J to 5 bases, leaving 4 bases not matched to a gene. CDR3 length: 15 residues. As DNA, the CDR3 is TGCGCCAGCAGTCAATCGGACAGGGGCGTGGAGACCCAGTACTTC. Its translation is CASSQSDRGVETQYF.

V is TRBV5-1 and J is TRBJ1-4; D not resolved. Germline CDR1 reads SGHRS; CDR2 reads YFSETQ. The CDR3 is 15 residues long. Trimming took off 0 bases at V and 7 bases at J, with 13 bases between the two ends. In nucleotides, the CDR3 is TGCGCCAGCAGCTTGGTTGCGAGGGAGAGTGAAAAACTGTTTTTT. Translated: CASSLVARESEKLFF.

This clone occurred a few times. This rearrangement joins TRBV19 to TRBJ2-1, with 7 bases matching TRBD2. CDR1 and CDR2 from the germline V gene are LNHDA and SQIVND (reference sequence). The V gene end was trimmed by 10 bases and the J gene end by 7 bases; junction bases not matched to a gene: 10. This CDR3 spans 13 amino acids. The CDR3 nucleotides read TGTGCCACCATGGAATCGGGGGGAAATGAGCAGTTCTTC. It specifies CATMESGGNEQFF.

The V call is TRBV29-1, the J call TRBJ2-3, with 10 bases matching TRBD1. Looked up from germline, CDR1 is SQVTM and CDR2 is ANQGSEA. This CDR3 comprises 19 residues. DNA for the CDR3: TGCAGTGTAATCTCCCTCCGGGACAGGGGACTTCTCAGCACAGATACGCAGTATTTT. This codes for CSVISLRDRGLLSTDTQYF.

The CDR3, as DNA: TGTGCCAGCAGCTTAGCGACGGGGTACTCTGGAAACACCATATATTTT. Amino acids: CASSLATGYSGNTIYF. The gene calls are TRBV7-9 and TRBJ1-3, with D uncertain. The CDR3 has 16 residues. V was trimmed by 0 bases and J by 0 bases, leaving 9 bases between them. Germline values: CDR1 SEHNR, CDR2 FQNEAQ (reference sequence). The whole variable domain, remainder taken from reference TRBV7-9 and TRBJ1-3, is DTGVSQNPRHKITKRGQNVTFRCDPISEHNRLYWYRQTLGQGPEFLTYFQNEAQLEKSRLLSDRFSAERPKGSFSTLEIQRTEQGDSAMYLCASSLATGYSGNTIYFGEGSWLTVV.

V and J are TRBV5-1 and TRBJ1-1; a possible D gene is TRBD1 (5 bases). This CDR3 has 16 residues. Trimming took 0 bases from V and 1 from J, leaving 13 bases between them. Germline V gene data show CDR1 as SGHRS and CDR2 as YFSETQ. In DNA form, the CDR3 reads TGCGCCAGCAGCTTGGTGGCAGGGAAACGGAACACTGAAGCTTTCTTT. This encodes CASSLVAGKRNTEAFF.

The chain couples TRBV3-1 (or the pseudogene TRBV3-2) to TRBJ2-6; D may be TRBD1 (6 bases). Trimming stripped 3 bases from V and 0 bases from J, with 12 bases between. The CDR3 is 17 amino acids. Looked up from germline, CDR1 is LGHDT and CDR2 is YNNKEL (reference sequence). For the CDR3, the DNA is TGTGCCAGCAGCCATACCCGGACAGACTCTGGGGCCAACGTCCTGACTTTC. Its protein product is CASSHTRTDSGANVLTF.

In its sample, this clone was seen once. This chain uses TRBV7-8 with TRBJ1-5; 12 bases are a match to TRBD1. This CDR3 region has 17 residues. CDR1 and CDR2 from the germline V gene are SGHVS and FQNEAQ. V shed 1 base, J shed 3 bases, and the junction held 4 bases outside the gene matches. The CDR3 DNA reads TGTGCCAGCAGCTTAGGGGACAGGGGGCGATACAATCAGCCCCAGCATTTT. Its translation: CASSLGDRGRYNQPQHF.

The rearrangement joins TRBV12-3 or TRBV12-4 to TRBJ1-1; D ambiguous. V gave up 6 bases and J gave up 0 bases, with 8 bases separating them. The CDR3 is 13 residues long. CDR3 nucleotide sequence: TGTGCCAGCAGGCGTGCCCTGAACACTGAAGCTTTCTTT. Its protein is CASRRALNTEAFF.

The rearrangement uses TRBV4-1 and TRBJ1-5; D perhaps matches TRBD1 (6 bases). The V gene lost 0 bases and the J gene lost 9 bases, with 9 bases spanning the gap. CDR1 and CDR2 from the germline V gene are MGHRA and YSYEKL. This CDR3 contains 13 residues. CDR3 in amino acids: CASSQEIQGPQHF. CDR3 sequence (DNA): TGCGCCAGCAGCCAAGAAATACAGGGGCCCCAGCATTTT.

This clone appeared a single time. V gene TRBV12-3 or TRBV12-4 combines with J gene TRBJ2-7, with D perhaps TRBD2 (6 bases). Trimming left V 3 bases short and J 7 bases short, with 10 bases between. This CDR3 comprises 12 residues. CDR3 loop: CASSFGGGEQYF. The CDR3, as DNA: TGTGCCAGCAGTTTTGGCGGAGGGGAGCAGTACTTC.

The rearrangement links TRBV10-3 to TRBJ1-3, with 11 bases that match TRBD1. This CDR3 has 15 residues. CDR1 is ENHRY, CDR2 SYGVKD, per germline. V lost 5 bases and J lost 2; bases outside the gene matches: 2. The CDR3 DNA is TGTGCCATCAGTCCGGGACAGGGGGCTGGAAACACCATATATTTT. Translating gives CAISPGQGAGNTIYF.